This note documents a single T cell receptor beta chain sequence. The antigen is not known. The V gene lost 5 bases and the J gene lost 7 bases, with 8 bases spanning the gap. CDR1 MDHEN and CDR2 SYDVKM come from the germline V gene. The CDR3 runs to 11 residues. Each patient's relapse followed autologous stem cell transplantation, and brentuximab vedotin exposure varied. The sample belongs to a study of PD-1 blockade in classical Hodgkin lymphoma. Study-level results: The CD4+ diversity rise by C4D1 was clearest in complete responders. Why repertoires differed is undefined; disease activity or prior therapy possibly contributed. Those starting nivolumab under 1 year post-ASCT were excluded. Complete responders had baseline diversity similar to newly diagnosed patients.

Sequencing used immunoSEQ multiplex PCR; TCRdb keeps in-frame clones, though not all of them. The repertoire holds 50,000 or so clones, with just under 75% as singletons. The source of this sequence is a human donor with classical Hodgkin lymphoma. Sequenced material: peripheral blood mononuclear cells (PBMCs), taken before the second cycle of nivolumab. The chain carries TRBV28 and TRBJ1-1; D is unresolved. CDR3 residues: CASSQSGEAFF. CDR3 coding DNA: TGTGCCAGCAGTCAATCAGGTGAAGCTTTCTTT.